Below are 9 T cell receptor beta chains sequenced from a single sample in a study of blood T cell repertoires in COVID-19. Generated by immunoSEQ multiplex PCR, the TCRdb table keeps only in-frame clones and is missing some. Here the sample spans roughly 300,000 clones, approximately 86% being singletons. Source material: PBMCs or T cells enriched from blood (not recorded which). The receptor source for this set is a woman aged 40 to 55 with acute COVID-19.

This clone turned up a few times. The chain joins TRBV18 to TRBJ2-3; 11 nucleotides line up with TRBD2. Germline V CDR1 and CDR2: KGHSH, LQKENI. The CDR3 covers 19 residues. The J segment lost 4 bases and the V segment lost 2 bases, leaving 14 bases of the junction unmatched. Here the CDR3 reads CASSPLELAGEGPPDTQYF. The CDR3 bases are TGTGCCAGCTCACCATTAGAACTAGCGGGAGAGGGCCCCCCAGATACGCAGTATTTT.

The J gene is TRBJ2-1, the V gene TRBV27, with 9 bases lining up with TRBD1. V lost 5 bases and J lost 2; bases outside the gene matches: 7. Germline-derived CDR1 and CDR2 are MNHEY and SMNVEV (reference sequence). The CDR3 has 16 residues. CDR3 protein: CASSLETGGAYNEQFF. The CDR3 DNA reads as TGTGCCAGCAGTCTAGAAACAGGGGGCGCCTACAATGAGCAGTTCTTC.

Of note for this clone: This sample includes further DNA sequences coding for the same CDR3. The rearrangement joins TRBV5-1 to TRBJ1-2, with 7 bases aligning to TRBD1. CDR3 length: 13 residues. The trim removed 0 bases at V and 5 bases at J, leaving 1 base unmatched. Germline V gives CDR1 SGHRS, CDR2 YFSETQ. The chain's CDR3 is CASSLDRGYGYTF. The CDR3 region has the DNA TGCGCCAGCAGCTTGGACAGGGGATATGGCTACACCTTC.

The chain links TRBV20-1 to TRBJ2-7; no reliable D call. CDR3 length: 12 residues. The germline CDR1 and CDR2 sequences are DFQATT and SNEGSKA (reference sequence). Between the trimmed V and J ends, which lost 3 bases and 2 bases, there was a span of 8 bases. CDR3 DNA sequence: TGCAGTGCTAGTGGCAGGACCTACGAGCAGTACTTC. Its translation: CSASGRTYEQYF.

The chain joins TRBV3-1 (or the pseudogene TRBV3-2) to TRBJ2-6, with 8 bases lining up with TRBD1. V gave up 6 bases and J gave up 0 bases; unmatched junction bases: 7. The CDR3 is made up of 17 amino acids. Germline values: CDR1 LGHDT, CDR2 YNNKEL (reference sequence). The DNA of the CDR3 is TGTGCCAGCAGTCAGGACAGGGTGGTCTCTGGGGCCAACGTCCTGACTTTC. Translated: CASSQDRVVSGANVLTF.

As for this clone: The junction departs from the called germline gene at one end, perhaps through a read error. Distinct nucleotide sequences in the sample also encode this CDR3. The genes are TRBV5-4 and TRBJ2-2; tentative D call: TRBD2 (7 bases). The CDR3 covers 18 residues. Germline loops: CDR1 SGHNT, CDR2 YYREEE (reference sequence). CDR3 sequence: CASSLGGAPAANTGELFF. The CDR3, as DNA: TGTGCCAGCAGCTTAGGGGGGGCCCCGGCCGCGAACACTGGGGAGCTGTTTTTT.

The V call is TRBV15, the J call TRBJ1-1; D is possibly TRBD1 (5 bases). The CDR3 covers 14 residues. Deletions cut 1 base from V and 3 bases from J, with 9 bases between. Germline V lookup: CDR1 LNHNV, CDR2 YYDKDF (reference sequence). The CDR3 nucleotides are TGTGCCACCAGCAGAGTACAGGTTCACACTGAAGCTTTCTTT. The encoded protein is CATSRVQVHTEAFF.

In its sample, this clone was seen once. This chain uses TRBV6-4 with TRBJ2-1; a weak D match, TRBD2 (6 bases). The length of the CDR3 is 16 residues. With 0 bases removed from V and 0 bases from J, the gap between germline ends came to 9 bases. Germline loops: CDR1 MRHNA, CDR2 SNTAGT. CDR3 in amino acids: CASSDSYGGSYNEQFF. The CDR3 nucleotides are TGTGCCAGCAGTGACTCGTACGGGGGCTCCTACAATGAGCAGTTCTTC.

CDR3 sequence: CASSSGQTQETQYF. Written as DNA, the CDR3 is TGTGCCAGCAGTTCCGGACAGACGCAAGAGACCCAGTACTTC. V gene TRBV6-5 combines with J gene TRBJ2-5, with D perhaps TRBD1 (6 bases). Per germline, CDR1 MNHEY and CDR2 SVGAGI. Trimming removed 4 bases at V and 2 bases at J, with 11 bases between. The CDR3 is 14 residues long.